These 5 T cell receptor beta chains came from one sample sequenced in a study of blood T cell repertoires in COVID-19. Method: immunoSEQ multiplex PCR; TCRdb's copy keeps in-frame clones and lacks some. In the table there are under 150,000 clones, approximately 90% of which are singletons. Input material: peripheral blood. The receptor source for this set is a woman aged 70-85 years who had recovered from COVID-19.

This clone was detected only a few times. CDR3 region: CASNPTGDGYGYTF. The CDR3 region has the DNA TGTGCCAGCAATCCCACAGGGGACGGCTATGGCTACACCTTC. This sequence joins TRBV5-4 and TRBJ1-2; TRBD1 matches at 7 bases. Germline V gene lookup returns CDR1 SGHNT and CDR2 YYREEE (reference sequence). Trimming took 6 bases from V and 4 from J; bases not matched to a gene: 9. The CDR3 loop spans 14 amino acids.

This clone was found many times. V gene TRBV11-2 combines with J gene TRBJ2-5; 12 bases align to TRBD2. V was clipped by 4 bases and J by 14 bases; unmatched bases: 8. Germline lookup yields CDR1 SGHAT and CDR2 FQNNGV. This CDR3 is built from 13 residues. The CDR3 loop is CASSSGGLAGFYF. The CDR3 region has the DNA TGTGCCAGCAGCTCGGGTGGACTAGCGGGGTTCTACTTC.

J is TRBJ1-1 and V is TRBV7-2; D is unresolved. The V end lost 3 bases, the J end lost 0 bases, and 11 bases lay between the germline ends. The germline V gene has CDR1 SGHTA and CDR2 FQGNSA. The CDR3 extends over 15 amino acids. The CDR3, as DNA: TGTGCCAGCAGCTTTCTCGGAGGAATGAACACTGAAGCTTTCTTT. Its protein product is CASSFLGGMNTEAFF. Variable domain in full (rest from reference TRBV7-2 and TRBJ1-1): GAGVSQSPSNKVTEKGKDVELRCDPISGHTALYWYRQSLGQGLEFLIYFQGNSAPDKSGLPSDRFSAERTGGSVSTLTIQRTQQEDSAVYLCASSFLGGMNTEAFFGQGTRLTVV.

The chain uses TRBV28 and TRBJ1-2; 7 bases match TRBD1. The CDR3 extends over 14 amino acids. CDR1 is MDHEN, CDR2 SYDVKM, per germline. V lost 6 bases to trimming and J lost 4 bases; unmatched junction nucleotides: 8. The CDR3 nucleotides are TGTGCCAGCAGGACAGGGCAAAGCCTCTATGGCTACACCTTC. Protein: CASRTGQSLYGYTF.

V and J are TRBV7-3 and TRBJ2-3, with a tentative D call TRBD1 (8 bases). The length of the CDR3 is 15 residues. Germline values: CDR1 SGHTA, CDR2 FQGTGA. V gave up 1 base and J gave up 8 bases, with 16 bases separating them. CDR3 amino acids: CASSLNTGGVGTQYF. DNA of the CDR3: TGTGCCAGCAGCTTAAATACAGGGGGGGTTGGTACGCAGTATTTT.